One sample yielded the 5 T cell receptor beta chains listed below, sequenced in a study of cytomegalovirus exposure and HLA in healthy donors. The study ran its PCR with 60 Vbeta and 13 Jbeta primers. Data came from immunoSEQ multiplex PCR; TCRdb stores just in-frame clones and leaves some out. The table has around 130,000 clones, more than 65% seen once. Material for sequencing was PBMCs. Receptor source: a young man in good health and CMV-seropositive.

Of note for this clone: Because it lacks the conserved phenylalanine or tryptophan at the end, this CDR3 is likely a read error. CDR3 loop: CASSPTGGIYEQYL. CDR3 in DNA: TGTGCCAGCTCACCAACAGGGGGCATCTACGAGCAGTACCTC. The V gene is TRBV18, the J gene TRBJ2-7; TRBD1 matches at 9 bases. CDR3 length: 14 residues. After removal of 2 bases from V and 3 bases from J, the junction contained 2 bases not matched to a gene. Germline loops: CDR1 KGHSH, CDR2 LQKENI.

The chain uses TRBV9 and TRBJ2-1, with 9 bases identical to TRBD2. V shed 4 bases, J shed 0 bases, and the junction held 5 bases outside the gene matches. The CDR3 spans 16 residues. CDR1 and CDR2 (germline): SGDLS, YYNGEE. In DNA, the CDR3 is TGTGCCAGCAGCCCACCGGGACTAGCCTCCTACAATGAGCAGTTCTTC. Protein product: CASSPPGLASYNEQFF.

About this clone: At one end, the junction sequence differs from germline, possibly due to a read error. The J gene is TRBJ2-4, the V gene TRBV7-9; TRBD2 might be the D (6 bases). CDR1 is SEHNR and CDR2 is FQNEAQ in the germline V gene (reference sequence). The CDR3 extends over 15 amino acids. The chain's CDR3 is CASSLGGDAKNSQYF. CDR3 coding DNA: TGTGCCAGCAGCTTGGGCGGGGATGCCAAAAACAGTCAGTACTTC. Filled out from reference TRBV7-9 and TRBJ2-4, the complete variable domain reads DTGVSQNPRHKITKRGQNVTFRCDPISEHNRLYWYRQTLGQGPEFLTYFQNEAQLEKSRLLSDRFSAERPKGSFSTLEIQRTEQGDSAMYLCASSLGGDAKNSQYFGAGTRLSVL.

The chain has TRBV5-5 and TRBJ1-5; TRBD1 matches 8 bases. J lost 7 bases, V lost 4 bases, and 13 bases had no gene match. Per the germline V gene, CDR1 is SGHKS and CDR2 is YYEKEE (reference sequence). This CDR3 has 16 amino acids. CDR3 sequence: CASSLEGTGIIQPQHF. The CDR3 region has the DNA TGTGCCAGCAGCCTGGAGGGGACAGGAATTATCCAGCCCCAGCATTTT.

V and J are TRBV7-2 and TRBJ2-2, with 7 bases fitting TRBD2. Germline V gene data show CDR1 as SGHTA and CDR2 as FQGNSA. Trimming at V came to 2 bases and at J to 4 bases, leaving 10 bases not matched to a gene. The CDR3 has 17 residues. The CDR3 protein is CASSLTWWLAVTGELFF. CDR3 DNA sequence: TGTGCCAGCAGCTTAACCTGGTGGCTAGCGGTCACCGGGGAGCTGTTTTTT.